This entry lists 4 T cell receptor beta chains sequenced from one sample in a study of beta chain features in type 1 diabetes. Study observations and caveats: People with Type 1 diabetes carried modestly yet significantly shorter TCRB CDR3s in all four CD4+ subsets.

No cognate antigen is known for these TCRs. What was sequenced were expressed TCRB transcripts, since all of the isolated RNA had been reverse transcribed. Sequencing used immunoSEQ multiplex PCR; TCRdb keeps in-frame clones, though not all of them. The table lists about 370,000 clones, around 9.6% of them singletons, with less than 0.65% in the top ten. Sequenced input: central memory CD4+ T cells from blood. The receptors were sampled from a man in his thirties or forties with type 1 diabetes.

The rearrangement uses TRBV2 and TRBJ2-7; 12 positions match TRBD1. Germline V CDR1 and CDR2: SNHLY, FYNNEI. V trimming: 6 bases; J trimming: 6 bases; junction bases outside the gene matches: 9. The CDR3 runs 15 residues. The CDR3 protein is CASRSEGTGGLEQYF. For the CDR3, the DNA is TGTGCCAGCAGATCCGAGGGGACAGGGGGCCTCGAGCAGTACTTC.

This clone was seen only a few times. The chain carries TRBV15 and TRBJ1-5, with D perhaps matching TRBD1 (5 bases). The CDR3 covers 14 residues. V shed 1 base and J shed 5 bases, with 9 bases lying between them. CDR1 is LNHNV and CDR2 is YYDKDF in the germline V gene (reference sequence). The CDR3: CATSRGGADQPQHF. In DNA, the CDR3 is TGTGCCACCAGCAGAGGAGGGGCTGATCAGCCCCAGCATTTT.

This chain connects TRBV27 to TRBJ1-1; D not certain. Germline CDR1 MNHEY, CDR2 SMNVEV (reference sequence). The germline V and J ends were trimmed by 7 bases and 1 base, with 13 bases remaining between them. This CDR3 has 14 amino acids. In nucleotides, the CDR3 is TGTGCCAGCACCCACGGGGATCGGAACACTGAAGCTTTCTTT. Residues: CASTHGDRNTEAFF.

The genes are TRBV5-6 and TRBJ1-5; D remains ambiguous. V was cut by 7 bases and J by 2 bases, with 13 bases left in between. The CDR3 covers 14 residues. Germline V gene sequence: CDR1 SGHDT, CDR2 YYEEEE. The CDR3 DNA is TGTGCCAGCCAACGAGGGCTCGGCAATCAGCCCCAGCATTTT. Its protein product is CASQRGLGNQPQHF.